The present T cell receptor beta chain was sequenced within a study of T cells after yellow fever vaccination. A single record per CDR3 protein comes from TCRdb applying MiXCR to the 5' RACE reads. The sample has over 150,000 distinct CDR3 sequences; about 6% are singletons. The TCR was taken from a man between 18 and 29 years old who received the YFV17D yellow fever vaccine. The material sequenced was CD4+ T cells sorted from PBMCs, taken on the day of the first yellow fever vaccination.

CDR3 nucleotides: TGTGCCAGGAGGGGGGACAGCTCCTACGAGCAGTACTTC. Translating gives CARRGDSSYEQYF. The rearrangement uses TRBV12-3 or TRBV12-4 and TRBJ2-7; TRBD1 is a possible D gene (7 bases). Deletions cut 9 bases from V and 0 bases from J, with 12 bases between. The CDR3 is 13 residues long.